The text below deals with one T cell receptor beta chain. Its antigen is currently not known. Base quality data are lacking; no much larger clone is found one base away. Each collaborating institution followed its own protocols to collect whole blood in K2EDTA tubes. For TCRbeta analysis, collaborator samples were shipped as frozen whole blood, as isolated PBMCs, or as DNA extracted from either sample type. Trimming takes 4 bases off V and 2 bases off J; junction bases not matched to a gene: 21. The CDR3, from cysteine to phenylalanine, totals 20 residues. Only the CDR3 portion is preserved as DNA: 60 bases, with reading frame beginning at the first base. Based on the germline V gene, the CDR1 and CDR2 sequences are MNHNS and SASEGT. These data originate in a study of blood T cell repertoires in COVID-19 (TCRdb year 2020). In terms of the full investigation: Samples from collaborators originated in the United States, Italy and Spain and spanned both the acute and convalescent phases of COVID-19. The prospective study material was composed of cDNA or gDNA derived from T cells, B-cell-depleted T cells, or PBMCs. The dataset comprised deeply sampled blood TCRbeta repertoires from subjects exposed to, actively infected with, or recovered from COVID-19. The repertoires were made available in a free public database intended to serve as a resource for research on the immune response to SARS-CoV-2. The samples were drawn from two sources: the first 160 participants of the ongoing ImmuneRACE study, and 950 to 1,500 subjects contributed by 6 global collaborators. A de-identified subject ID, COVID-19 status, age in years and sex were almost always included in the sample metadata. HLA class I and class II types, where available, came from metadata supplied by the sample provider rather than from assay-based typing. Findings and caveats that apply to the study as a whole: How much clinical and demographic metadata was included differed by source and by participant, and the metadata was provided uncurated.

The immunoSEQ Assay, a bias-controlled multiplex PCR, was used to amplify TCRbeta CDR3 regions from genomic DNA. Processing in the source paper ran as follows. The number of nucleated cells in each sample was estimated by amplification of reference gene primers within the assay. To quantify the absolute abundance of each unique TCRbeta CDR3 rearrangement, sequence reads were collapsed and filtered. Productive Simpson clonality was computed per sample as the square root of Simpson's diversity index over productive rearrangements. The immuneACCESS repertoire file appears here via TCRdb, limited to in-frame rearrangements. These files lack a portion of the clones; in checked studies, under half of the deficit traces to unresolved V genes, and the cause of the others is not known. V and J calls and clone size come straight from that table; D and trimming were deduced from the DNA. Across this sample there are over 300,000 clones, with almost 90% seen only once. The ten biggest clones cover 6% to 7.5% of the sample.

The V and J genes are TRBV6-1 and TRBJ2-7, with TRBD2 identical over 9 junction bases. The material sequenced was peripheral blood. This TCR was recovered from a man aged 18 to 29 with active or convalescent COVID-19. For the CDR3, the sequence is CASSVGRSLAGRFQTYEQYF. The DNA sequence follows: TGTGCCAGCAGTGTGGGGAGGTCCCTAGCGGGACGATTTCAGACCTACGAGCAGTACTTC.